The 9 T cell receptor beta chains below come from one sample, sequenced in a study of Graves' ophthalmopathy and Graves' hyperthyroidism. From RNA, the CDR3 regions of TCR beta chains were amplified and sequenced. Following a first-round RT-PCR that used HTBI primers, a second-round multiplex PCR was carried out. Via MiXCR, TCRdb re-called the multiplex PCR reads, giving one row per CDR3 protein. Here the sample spans some 750,000 distinct CDR3 sequences, around 40% being singletons. The source material was peripheral blood. All receptors derive from an adult man with Graves' ophthalmopathy.

About this clonotype: With a much larger clone just one base away, this may be a read error. The genes are TRBV7-9 and TRBJ1-4; D possibly corresponds to TRBD1 (6 bases). The CDR3 sequence is 14 residues long. Looked up from germline, CDR1 is SEHNR and CDR2 is FQNEAQ (reference sequence). The CDR3 region has the DNA TGTGCCAGCAGCGAACAGGGACTCAATGAAAGACTGTTTTTT. It codes for CASSEQGLNERLFF.

The rearrangement joins TRBV25-1 to TRBJ1-2; TRBD1 aligns across 11 bases. The germline V gene encodes CDR1 MGHDK and CDR2 SYGVNS. The CDR3 has 15 residues. The junction had 7 bases not matched to a gene; V was cut back by 6 bases and J by 4 bases. The CDR3 loop is CASSVGQGASYGYTF. The DNA for the CDR3 is TGTGCCAGCAGCGTAGGACAGGGGGCTTCCTATGGCTACACCTTC.

Of note for this clonotype: This may be a read error, as it is one base from a much larger clone. The chain joins TRBV7-9 to TRBJ2-2; 9 bases are a match to TRBD2. Germline loops: CDR1 SEHNR, CDR2 FQNEAQ (reference sequence). This CDR3 region has 16 residues. This CDR3 reads CASSQRTSANTGGLFF. CDR3 coding DNA: TGTGCCAGCAGCCAGCGGACTAGCGCGAACACCGGGGGGCTGTTTTTT.

Concerning this clonotype itself: Compared with germline, one end of the junction differs, possibly owing to a read error. The chain is built from TRBV2 and TRBJ2-7; D remains ambiguous. This CDR3 is built from 17 residues. Germline V lookup: CDR1 SNHLY, CDR2 FYNNEI. Written as DNA, the CDR3 is TGTGCCAGCAATGAAAGTAAACCGACGATCCTAAACTACGAGCAGTACTTC. Its translation is CASNESKPTILNYEQYF.

This clonotype was recorded only once. The chain couples TRBV10-3 to TRBJ1-6, with D unclear. Looked up from germline, CDR1 is ENHRY and CDR2 is SYGVKD. The CDR3 has 15 amino acids. Deletions cut 10 bases from V and 12 bases from J, with 25 bases between. CDR3 nucleotides: TGTGCCAGCAGCCTGACAATTGGACCCCGGCGACCCCTCCACTTT. It yields the protein CASSLTIGPRRPLHF.

This clonotype was seen more than once but under ten times. V gene TRBV12-3 or TRBV12-4 combines with J gene TRBJ1-2, with TRBD1 as a possible D gene (5 bases). The CDR3 loop spans 13 amino acids. The DNA of the CDR3 is TGTGCTAGTGGTTTGGGGCCAGATCATGGCTACACCTTC. Its translation is CASGLGPDHGYTF.

Only a few counts were recorded for this clonotype. This chain connects TRBV7-9 to TRBJ1-5, with a possible D match to TRBD1 (6 bases). Trimming removed 5 bases at V and 0 bases at J, with 14 bases between. CDR1 and CDR2 from the germline V gene are SEHNR and FQNEAQ (reference sequence). This CDR3 comprises 16 residues. The CDR3 coding sequence is TGTGCCAGCAGCATCAGACAGGAGGGTAGCAATCAGCCCCAGCATTTT. This gives the protein CASSIRQEGSNQPQHF.

This clonotype was counted ten times or more. V gene TRBV29-1 combines with J gene TRBJ2-5, with TRBD1 matching 10 bases. J was trimmed by 6 bases and V by 7 bases; bases with no gene match: 8. Germline V lookup: CDR1 SQVTM, CDR2 ANQGSEA. This CDR3 contains 13 residues. This CDR3 is CSAGQGGVKTQYF. CDR3 nucleotide sequence: TGCAGCGCTGGACAGGGGGGTGTAAAGACCCAGTACTTC.

This clonotype was detected only once. V is TRBV19 and J is TRBJ2-5, with 8 bases that match TRBD2. Germline lookup yields CDR1 LNHDA and CDR2 SQIVND (reference sequence). Trimming took 3 bases from V and 4 from J; bases not matched to a gene: 7. The CDR3 is 15 amino acids. The CDR3 loop is CASSISGTSRETQYF. The CDR3 bases are TGTGCCAGTAGTATTTCGGGGACTAGTCGAGAGACCCAGTACTTC.